The 27 T cell receptor beta chains given below trace back to one sample, sequenced in a study of blood T cells in healthy people across ages. The second PCR ran about 7 to 12 cycles with a sample-barcoded 5' primer and J-beta primers. MiXCR, run by TCRdb on the 5' RACE reads, gives a single entry per CDR3 protein. Among roughly 650,000 distinct CDR3 sequences listed, about 30% were seen once. Sequenced sample: blood. Receptors were obtained from a woman aged 80 or over in good health.

This clonotype turned up a few times. The chain has TRBV27 and TRBJ1-1; D is unclear. CDR3 length: 16 residues. Between the trimmed V and J ends, which lost 2 bases and 0 bases, there was a span of 13 bases. Germline CDR1 is MNHEY and CDR2 is SMNVEV (reference sequence). The CDR3 sequence: CASSLTAVTMNTEAFF. Written as DNA, the CDR3 is TGTGCCAGCAGTTTAACGGCAGTTACAATGAACACTGAAGCTTTCTTT.

On this clonotype: This may stem from a read error, because a much larger clone lies one nucleotide away. The chain recombines TRBV15 with TRBJ2-5; the D is unclear. V was trimmed by 1 base and J by 4 bases, leaving 7 bases between them. The CDR3 contains 13 residues. Germline V lookup: CDR1 LNHNV, CDR2 YYDKDF (reference sequence). CDR3 in amino acids: CATSRGCTETQYF. In DNA form, the CDR3 reads TGTGCCACCAGCAGAGGATGTACAGAGACCCAGTACTTC.

This clonotype has a count of ten or more. The rearrangement joins TRBV29-1 to TRBJ2-3, with D possibly being TRBD2 (5 bases). The germline CDR1 and CDR2 sequences are SQVTM and ANQGSEA. This CDR3 spans 13 amino acids. V lost 5 bases, J lost 3 bases, and 12 bases lay in between. In nucleotides, the CDR3 is TGCAGCGTTACGAGGGATTTAACAGATACGCAGTATTTT. This translates into CSVTRDLTDTQYF.

This clonotype was picked up a small number of times. One end of the junction varies from germline; a read error may be responsible. J is TRBJ1-6 and V is TRBV30; tentative D call: TRBD1 (5 bases). The CDR3 runs to 14 residues. Germline V gene data show CDR1 as GTSNPN and CDR2 as SVGIG (reference sequence). CDR3 residues: CAWSVSTQGSPPHF. CDR3 DNA: TGTGCCTGGAGTGTATCTACCCAGGGTTCACCCCCCCACTTT.

The V gene is TRBV28, the J gene TRBJ1-4, with D maybe TRBD1 (6 bases). The CDR3 length is 15 residues. V lost 6 bases and J lost 8, with 19 bases in between. The V gene's germline CDR1 is MDHEN and CDR2 SYDVKM. The CDR3 here is CASSDPGTSSEKLFF. The CDR3 coding sequence is TGTGCCAGCAGCGACCCAGGGACAAGTTCGGAAAAACTGTTTTTT.

As to this clonotype: A much bigger clone sits one base away, suggesting this may be a read error. The chain employs TRBV5-5 and TRBJ2-7, with D uncertain. Germline V lookup: CDR1 SGHKS, CDR2 YYEKEE (reference sequence). Trimming took 0 bases from V and 2 from J, leaving 12 bases between them. The CDR3 is made up of 15 amino acids. In DNA form, the CDR3 reads TGTGCCAGCAGCTTGGGGGCGACACGGGCCTACGAGCAGTACTTC. It encodes CASSLGATRAYEQYF.

The rearrangement uses TRBV13 and TRBJ1-1, with 10 positions matching TRBD1. CDR3 length: 14 residues. The germline CDR1 and CDR2 sequences are PRHDT and FYEKMQ (reference sequence). V trimming: 5 bases; J trimming: 3 bases; junction bases outside the gene matches: 3. In DNA form, the CDR3 reads TGTGCCAGCAGCATGGACAGGGGGGACACTGAAGCTTTCTTT. Translation: CASSMDRGDTEAFF.

This clonotype has only a few counts. V is TRBV9 and J is TRBJ1-4; D is unresolved. Germline values: CDR1 SGDLS, CDR2 YYNGEE. The CDR3 is 15 residues long. V dropped 1 base and J dropped 5 bases, with 12 bases sitting between them. The CDR3: CASSVSPFTNEKLFF. The CDR3 bases are TGTGCCAGCAGCGTATCGCCATTTACAAATGAAAAACTGTTTTTT.

This chain joins TRBV27 and TRBJ2-4, with 7 bases identical to TRBD1. The J call could be wrong; TRBJ2-5 is a better fit for the DNA end. CDR3 size: 13 residues. From germline, CDR1 is MNHEY and CDR2 SMNVEV (reference sequence). As DNA, the CDR3 is TGTGCCAGCAGAGGGGACAGCCAAGAGACCCAGTACTTC. It encodes CASRGDSQETQYF.

This clonotype was detected a few times. CDR3 nucleotides: TGCAGCGCCAGCCCCAGGGGAGCGGGAGTGTCTTACACCCATGAGCAGTTCTTC. Translation: CSASPRGAGVSYTHEQFF. This chain connects TRBV29-1 to TRBJ2-1, with 8 bases matching TRBD2. Germline lookup yields CDR1 SQVTM and CDR2 ANQGSEA. V trimming: 7 bases; J trimming: 8 bases; junction bases outside the gene matches: 25. CDR3 size: 18 residues.

This clonotype was detected ten times or more. The CDR3 region has the DNA TGCAGCGGCGGGGGGTCAGATACGCAGTATTTT. Protein product: CSGGGSDTQYF. V usage is TRBV29-1 and J usage is TRBJ2-3, with 8 bases fitting TRBD2. V was clipped by 7 bases and J by 4 bases; unmatched bases: 1. CDR1 SQVTM and CDR2 ANQGSEA come from the germline V gene. The CDR3 is 11 residues long.

This clonotype was detected ten times or more. V gene TRBV7-9 combines with J gene TRBJ1-2; 9 bases match TRBD1. The V segment lost 3 bases and the J segment 7 bases; nucleotides outside the gene matches: 6. From germline, CDR1 is SEHNR and CDR2 FQNEAQ (reference sequence). The CDR3 covers 14 residues. As DNA, the CDR3 is TGTGCCAGCAGCTTCACGACAGGGGGTGCTGGCTACACCTTC. It codes for CASSFTTGGAGYTF.

This clonotype appeared many times. V and J are TRBV20-1 and TRBJ1-2; 7 positions match TRBD1. The V gene end was trimmed by 7 bases and the J gene end by 0 bases; junction bases not matched to a gene: 2. Germline loops: CDR1 DFQATT, CDR2 SNEGSKA (reference sequence). The CDR3 contains 12 residues. DNA for the CDR3: TGCAGTGGTGGGACAGCTAACTATGGCTACACCTTC. Amino acids: CSGGTANYGYTF.

The J gene is TRBJ2-7, the V gene TRBV10-3, with D perhaps TRBD2 (6 bases). Germline V lookup: CDR1 ENHRY, CDR2 SYGVKD. This CDR3 region has 14 residues. V lost 6 bases, J lost 1 base, and 13 bases lay in between. CDR3 DNA sequence: TGTGCCATCAGGCCGGGACTGAGTTCCTACGAGCAGTACTTC. Its translation: CAIRPGLSSYEQYF.

The CDR3 nucleotides are TGCAGTGCTAGAGATGAAGGGAACAACGTCCAAGAGACCCAGTACTTC. This gives the protein CSARDEGNNVQETQYF. The chain joins TRBV20-1 to TRBJ2-5; D is unclear. Germline V gives CDR1 DFQATT, CDR2 SNEGSKA (reference sequence). The V and J ends lost 0 bases and 1 base respectively, with 15 bases between them. This CDR3 is 16 amino acids long.

This clonotype was observed at least ten times. V usage is TRBV29-1 and J usage is TRBJ1-2; the D is unclear. Germline V CDR1 and CDR2: SQVTM, ANQGSEA. This CDR3 region has 13 residues. V was pared by 2 bases and J by 8 bases, with 15 bases between. CDR3 sequence: CSVEPRTRTGYTF. In DNA, the CDR3 is TGCAGCGTTGAACCGCGGACGAGGACCGGCTACACCTTC. Filled out from reference TRBV29-1 and TRBJ1-2, the complete variable domain reads SAVISQKPSRDICQRGTSLTIQCQVDSQVTMMFWYRQQPGQSLTLIATANQGSEATYESGFVIDKFPISRPNLTFSTLTVSNMSPEDSSIYLCSVEPRTRTGYTFGSGTRLTVV.

This clonotype showed up many times. J is TRBJ2-7 and V is TRBV20-1; 13 bases are shared with TRBD2. The CDR3 spans 17 residues. CDR1 and CDR2 (germline): DFQATT, SNEGSKA (reference sequence). V dropped 6 bases and J dropped 0; count of bases not matched to a gene: 11. For the CDR3, the DNA is TGCAGTGCGGCGACTAGCGGGGGGAATAGATACTCCTACGAGCAGTACTTC. This gives the protein CSAATSGGNRYSYEQYF.

The gene calls are TRBV28 and TRBJ1-5; D possibly corresponds to TRBD1 (6 bases). The germline V and J ends were trimmed by 10 bases and 6 bases, with 25 bases remaining between them. The CDR3 is 16 residues long. Germline V gene lookup returns CDR1 MDHEN and CDR2 SYDVKM. The CDR3 region has the DNA TGTGCCACGAAACCACAGGGCGGCTCAGGCTCTCAGCCCCAGCATTTT. The encoded protein is CATKPQGGSGSQPQHF. The complete variable domain, with remaining parts taken from reference TRBV28 and TRBJ1-5, reads DVKVTQSSRYLVKRTGEKVFLECVQDMDHENMFWYRQDPGLGLRLIYFSYDVKMKEKGDIPEGYSVSREKKERFSLILESASTNQTSMYLCATKPQGGSGSQPQHFGDGTRLSIL.

This sequence joins TRBV5-1 and TRBJ2-5; 8 nucleotides line up with TRBD2. CDR1 and CDR2 (germline): SGHRS, YFSETQ. The CDR3 contains 15 residues. V shed 6 bases, J shed 6 bases, and the junction held 13 bases outside the gene matches. The CDR3 protein is CASTPTGGMGKTQYF. The DNA for the CDR3 is TGCGCCAGCACCCCCACGGGGGGGATGGGAAAGACCCAGTACTTC.

V gene TRBV20-1 combines with J gene TRBJ1-2, with a possible D match to TRBD1 (5 bases). Germline V gives CDR1 DFQATT, CDR2 SNEGSKA (reference sequence). V shed 6 bases and J shed 0 bases, with 14 bases lying between them. The CDR3 covers 14 residues. The CDR3 DNA follows: TGCAGTGCCAGCGACAGTGCAACTAACTATGGCTACACCTTC. Encoded protein: CSASDSATNYGYTF.

The genes are TRBV6-6 and TRBJ1-3, with TRBD1 as a possible D gene (5 bases). The germline CDR1 and CDR2 sequences are MNHNY and SVGAGI (reference sequence). The length of the CDR3 is 16 residues. V lost 6 bases to trimming and J lost 0 bases, with 15 bases between them. CDR3 in amino acids: CASRTRQPSSGNTIYF. CDR3 nucleotides: TGTGCCAGCAGAACCCGACAGCCTAGCTCTGGAAACACCATATATTTT.

This clonotype showed up many times. The V and J genes are TRBV5-1 and TRBJ2-3; D is undetermined. Germline V CDR1 and CDR2: SGHRS, YFSETQ. Trimming cost V 4 bases and J 6 bases, with 9 bases left between them. The CDR3 extends over 12 amino acids. The CDR3 nucleotides are TGCGCCAGCAGCCTAAACGGGGATACGCAGTATTTT. Its translation is CASSLNGDTQYF. Based on the CDR3 plus reference TRBV5-1 and TRBJ2-3, the full variable domain is KAGVTQTPRYLIKTRGQQVTLSCSPISGHRSVSWYQQTPGQGLQFLFEYFSETQRNKGNFPGRFSGRQFSNSRSEMNVSTLELGDSALYLCASSLNGDTQYFGPGTRLTVL.

This clonotype was counted ten times or more. The rearrangement links TRBV2 to TRBJ2-1; D is unclear. The CDR3 is 14 residues long. V lost 4 bases and J lost 6, with 13 bases in between. Germline V lookup: CDR1 SNHLY, CDR2 FYNNEI. The DNA of the CDR3 is TGTGCCAGCAGTGGGTACCAGACCCCCAATGAGCAGTTCTTC. It codes for CASSGYQTPNEQFF.

This clonotype occurred a few times. This chain connects TRBV2 to TRBJ1-6, with TRBD1 matching 12 bases. V shed 4 bases and J 10 bases; nucleotides not matched to a gene: 11. This CDR3 is 17 amino acids long. Per germline, CDR1 SNHLY and CDR2 FYNNEI. CDR3: CASSVRTGTGGESPLHF. CDR3 nucleotide sequence: TGTGCCAGCAGTGTGAGGACCGGGACAGGGGGCGAATCACCCCTCCACTTT.

V usage is TRBV11-2 and J usage is TRBJ2-5, with D perhaps TRBD2 (5 bases). CDR1 SGHAT and CDR2 FQNNGV come from the germline V gene. The CDR3 spans 17 residues. The V gene lost 0 bases and the J gene lost 5 bases, with 19 bases spanning the gap. This CDR3 is CASSLDRLAGAWETQYF. CDR3 DNA: TGTGCCAGCAGCTTAGATCGCCTAGCAGGAGCCTGGGAGACCCAGTACTTC.

Many counts were recorded for this clonotype. The chain couples TRBV7-9 to TRBJ1-1; the D gene is possibly TRBD1 (6 bases). V shed 5 bases and J shed 4 bases, with 14 bases lying between them. The germline gives CDR1 SEHNR, CDR2 FQNEAQ (reference sequence). The CDR3 is 14 amino acids. This chain's CDR3 is CASSRNRDATEAFF. The DNA of the CDR3 is TGTGCCAGCAGCCGAAACAGGGATGCCACTGAAGCTTTCTTT.

Ten or more counts support this clonotype. V is TRBV7-3 and J is TRBJ2-7; perhaps D is TRBD1 or TRBD2 (5 bases each). This CDR3 comprises 14 residues. V lost 0 bases and J 5 bases, leaving 11 bases between the germline ends. CDR1 and CDR2 (germline): SGHTA, FQGTGA. CDR3 sequence: CASSLTGTKNEQYF. CDR3 DNA sequence: TGTGCCAGCAGCTTAACAGGGACGAAGAACGAGCAGTACTTC.